The rows below give T cell receptor beta chains drawn from one sample of a study of blood T cell repertoires in COVID-19. TCRdb's table, derived via immunoSEQ multiplex PCR, lists solely in-frame clones and lacks some. The table includes 200,000 to 300,000 clones, 70% to 90% detected once. Sequenced input: peripheral blood. These receptors were obtained from a woman aged 55-70 years with active or convalescent COVID-19. The CDR3 runs from the conserved cysteine through the conserved F or W. D genes are given only for firm matches. Only some rows state a clone size, as once, few, many or a class for expanded clones.

cdr3_nt cdr3_aa v_call d_call clone_size j_call
TGTGCCAGCAGCCAAGAGGAGGCGGGAGGCGATAGGGAGACCCAGTACTTC CASSQEEAGGDRETQYF TRBV3-1/TRBV3-2 TRBD2 - TRBJ2-5
TGTGCCAGCAGCTTGGTGGACAGGAATTCACCCCTCCACTTT CASSLVDRNSPLHF TRBV5-8 TRBD1 - TRBJ1-6
TGTGCCAGCAGTCACAGGGGGGGCGTCACTGAAGCTTTCTTT CASSHRGGVTEAFF TRBV6-5 TRBD1 - TRBJ1-1
TGTGCCAGCAGTGACTTAAACCGGGACTCAACATATGAGCAGTTCTTC CASSDLNRDSTYEQFF TRBV6-1 - few TRBJ2-1
TGCGCCAGCAGCTTGACCGGACAGGGTGGCACCGGGGAGCTGTTTTTT CASSLTGQGGTGELFF TRBV5-1 TRBD1 - TRBJ2-2
TGTGCCAGCAGCCCTCGACAGGGGTATGAAAAACTGTTTTTT CASSPRQGYEKLFF TRBV14 TRBD1 - TRBJ1-4
TGTGCCAGAAGCGACCTCGACAGGGGCCTCTATGGCTACACCTTC CARSDLDRGLYGYTF TRBV7-5 - - TRBJ1-2
TGTGCCAGTAGTATGGGCGGCAGGGATGGCACCGGGGAGCTGTTTTTT CASSMGGRDGTGELFF TRBV19 - - TRBJ2-2
TGTGCCAGCGTAAACATTCAGTACTTC CASVNIQYF TRBV19 - - TRBJ2-4
TGTGCCAGCAGCCTAGGGACATTCAGCACAGATACGCAGTATTTT CASSLGTFSTDTQYF TRBV7-9 - many TRBJ2-3
TGTGCCAGCAGGTCGGACAGGGGGTCTGAGACCCAGTACTTC CASRSDRGSETQYF TRBV6-5 TRBD1 once TRBJ2-5
TGTGCCAGCTCACTTGAAACAGGGACAACTAATGAAAAACTGTTTTTT CASSLETGTTNEKLFF TRBV18 - - TRBJ1-4
TGCAGCGTTGAAAGGGAGACAGGGGAAAACTATGGCTACACCTTC CSVERETGENYGYTF TRBV29-1 TRBD1 - TRBJ1-2
TGTGCCAGCTCACCTCCAGGGGTGGACTATGGCTACACCTTC CASSPPGVDYGYTF TRBV18 - few TRBJ1-2
TGTGCCAGCAGCCAGGTGGGGGCCGGTAATGAGCAGTTCTTC CASSQVGAGNEQFF TRBV11-1 - once TRBJ2-1
TGTGCCAGCAGTGATGACAGGGGGCTTCAGCCCCAGCATTTT CASSDDRGLQPQHF TRBV2 TRBD1 - TRBJ1-5
TGTGCCAGCAGCCTAAAGGGGGATTCACCCCTCCACTTT CASSLKGDSPLHF TRBV6-5 - - TRBJ1-6
TGTGCCAGCAGCCAGACCGGGACAGGGAACGATAAGCAGTTCTTC CASSQTGTGNDKQFF TRBV5-4 TRBD1 once TRBJ2-1
TGTGCCAGCAGCAAAAGCGGGACAGGCTACGAGCAGTACTTC CASSKSGTGYEQYF TRBV7-8 - - TRBJ2-7
TGTGCCAGCAGCTTAGAACAGATCAGTTATGGCTACACCTTC CASSLEQISYGYTF TRBV11-2 - few TRBJ1-2
TGCAGTGCTAGTCCCGGGTTCAACTATGGCTACACCTTC CSASPGFNYGYTF TRBV20-1 - - TRBJ1-2
TGCGCCAGCAGCCAAGCCGGGACAGCCGCCTTCTCTGGAAACACCATATATTTT CASSQAGTAAFSGNTIYF TRBV4-1 TRBD1 few TRBJ1-3
TGTGCCAGTAGTATCCAGTATAGTTTTGGGGGGAAGGATCAGCCCCAGCATTTT CASSIQYSFGGKDQPQHF TRBV19 - - TRBJ1-5
TGTGCCAGCATTCCGCTCCGGGGGGCTGAAGCTTTCTTT CASIPLRGAEAFF TRBV6-5 - few TRBJ1-1
TGTGCCAGCAGTTTGGGCAGGGGTTCCGGAAACACCATATATTTT CASSLGRGSGNTIYF TRBV28 - few TRBJ1-3
TGTGCCAGCAGTACTAGCGGGGGGCTAGATACGCAGTATTTT CASSTSGGLDTQYF TRBV2 TRBD2 - TRBJ2-3
TGTGCCAGCAGTGACAGGAGCCCTTCCTTTTACAATGAGCAGTTCTTC CASSDRSPSFYNEQFF TRBV28 - - TRBJ2-1
TGTGCCAGCAGCTTTGGACACCCTCCCTACGAGCAGTACTTC CASSFGHPPYEQYF TRBV11-2 - - TRBJ2-7
TGTGCCAGCAGCCACGGACAGGGAAAAAATAGCAATCAGCCCCAGCATTTT CASSHGQGKNSNQPQHF TRBV7-9 TRBD1 - TRBJ1-5
TGTGCCAGCAGCTTAGCGCCCCAGGGTGAGGCTTTCTTT CASSLAPQGEAFF TRBV11-1 - - TRBJ1-1
TGTGCCAGAAGCCTCTTTCATGGAGTGAGCTCCTACAATGAGCAGTTCTTC CARSLFHGVSSYNEQFF TRBV5-3 - - TRBJ2-1
TGTGCCAGCAGCGACAGGGAAGGAGGCTATGGCTACACCTTC CASSDREGGYGYTF TRBV2 TRBD1 - TRBJ1-2
TGCGCCAGCAGCTTGGCGGGACAGGGCACTGAAGCTTTCTTT CASSLAGQGTEAFF TRBV5-1 TRBD1 - TRBJ1-1
TGTGCCAGTAGTACACAGGGGGTCGACCTCAGCTCCTATAATTCACCCCTCCACTTT CASSTQGVDLSSYNSPLHF TRBV19 TRBD1 - TRBJ1-6
TGTGCCACCAGACCGGGACTAGCAACAGATACGCAGTATTTT CATRPGLATDTQYF TRBV24-1 TRBD2 - TRBJ2-3
TGCGCCAGCAGCTCCGACAGCTACGCAACTAATGAAAAACTGTTTTTT CASSSDSYATNEKLFF TRBV5-1 - - TRBJ1-4
TGTGCCAGCAGGAAACAGGGGTTTAGCACAGATACGCAGTATTTT CASRKQGFSTDTQYF TRBV5-6 TRBD1 - TRBJ2-3
TGTGCCAGCAGGAACGGAGGGAGAGAGACCCAGTACTTC CASRNGGRETQYF TRBV3-1/TRBV3-2 - - TRBJ2-5
TGTGCCAGCAGTTACTCGGAGCAGGGGGGCAATCAGCCCCAGCATTTT CASSYSEQGGNQPQHF TRBV6-6 TRBD1 - TRBJ1-5
TGCGCCAGCAGCCAAGGGACTAGCGCAGACTCCTACGAGCAGTACTTC CASSQGTSADSYEQYF TRBV4-1 TRBD2 - TRBJ2-7
TGCGCCAGCAGCCAAGATAGCGGGGACGAGCAGTACTTC CASSQDSGDEQYF TRBV4-1 TRBD2 - TRBJ2-7
TGCGCCAGAGCAGGAGGGGGGACAGGGAACACCGGGGAGCTGTTTTTT CARAGGGTGNTGELFF TRBV23-1 TRBD1 - TRBJ2-2
TGTGCCACCAGCAGAGATTACGAGCGGGGCTGGGGTGAGCAGTTCTTC CATSRDYERGWGEQFF TRBV15 TRBD2 - TRBJ2-1
TGTGCCAGCTCATCCCCGGGACTAGCGGGATTCAATGAGCAGTTCTTC CASSSPGLAGFNEQFF TRBV18 TRBD2 - TRBJ2-1
TGTGCCCGTAAGGGGCTAGCGGAGACCGGGGAGCTGTTTTTT CARKGLAETGELFF TRBV30 TRBD2 - TRBJ2-2
TGTGCCACCAGCAGGGGACAGACCCCTTCCGTCACTGAAGCTTTCTTT CATSRGQTPSVTEAFF TRBV15 TRBD1 - TRBJ1-1
TGTGCCAGCAGCCCCAATTGGACCCGGGGGACCCAGTACTTC CASSPNWTRGTQYF TRBV7-8 - - TRBJ2-5
TGTGCCAGTAGTATGGGACAGGGGGCTAATGAAAAACTGTTTTTT CASSMGQGANEKLFF TRBV19 TRBD1 - TRBJ1-4
TGCGCCAGCAGTCCTACCCTGGCCGGGGAGCTGTTTTTT CASSPTLAGELFF TRBV5-1 - - TRBJ2-2
TGTGCCAGCAGCCTACGGAGAGGGGGAGCTAGCACAGATACGCAGTATTTT CASSLRRGGASTDTQYF TRBV4-2 - - TRBJ2-3
TGTGCCAGCAGCTTAGGAGTAGAGGGCCCGAATGAAAAACTGTTTTTT CASSLGVEGPNEKLFF TRBV11-3 - few TRBJ1-4
TGTGCCAGCAGCTTGCTAGCTAACACTGAAGCTTTCTTT CASSLLANTEAFF TRBV5-5 - few TRBJ1-1
TGCAGCGTTGTAGTTGGAGGCAATCAGCCCCAGCATTTT CSVVVGGNQPQHF TRBV29-1 - - TRBJ1-5
TGTGCCAGCAGCTTTAACGATGTGCGCGAGGGCTCTGGAAACACCATATATTTT CASSFNDVREGSGNTIYF TRBV5-5 - - TRBJ1-3
TGTGCCTGGTCGGACGACAGGGACCCCAAAAACATTCAGTACTTC CAWSDDRDPKNIQYF TRBV30 TRBD1 - TRBJ2-4
TGCAGCGTTGAAGTAGCGACAGGGCTTGGCTACACCTTC CSVEVATGLGYTF TRBV29-1 TRBD1 - TRBJ1-2
TGTGCCAGCAGCATCACCGGACTAGCGCGAGAAGAGACCCAGTACTTC CASSITGLAREETQYF TRBV11-2 TRBD2 - TRBJ2-5